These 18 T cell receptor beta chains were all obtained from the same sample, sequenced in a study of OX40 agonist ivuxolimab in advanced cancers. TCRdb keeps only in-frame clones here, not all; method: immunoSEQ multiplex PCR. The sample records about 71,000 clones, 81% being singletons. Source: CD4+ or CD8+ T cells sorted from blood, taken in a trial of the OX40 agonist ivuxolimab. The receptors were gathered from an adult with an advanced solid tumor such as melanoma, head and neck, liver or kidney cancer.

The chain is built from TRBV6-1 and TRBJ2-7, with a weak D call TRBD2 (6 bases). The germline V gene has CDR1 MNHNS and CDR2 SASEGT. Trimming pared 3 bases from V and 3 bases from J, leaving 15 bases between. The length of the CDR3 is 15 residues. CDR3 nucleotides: TGTGCCAGCAGTGACGGGGGAGAGACGAACTACGAGCAGTACTTC. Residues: CASSDGGETNYEQYF.

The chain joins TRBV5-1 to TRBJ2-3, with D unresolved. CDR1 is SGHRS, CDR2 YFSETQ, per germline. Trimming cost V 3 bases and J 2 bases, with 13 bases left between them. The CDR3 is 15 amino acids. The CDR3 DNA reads TGCGCCAGCAGCTCAGCAGGACGGCTCACAGATACGCAGTATTTT. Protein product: CASSSAGRLTDTQYF.

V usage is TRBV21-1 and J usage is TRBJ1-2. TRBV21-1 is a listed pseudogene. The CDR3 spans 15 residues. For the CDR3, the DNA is TGTGCCAGCAGCAAAGAACGTTGGGAAGGGTATGGCTACACCTTC. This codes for CASSKERWEGYGYTF.

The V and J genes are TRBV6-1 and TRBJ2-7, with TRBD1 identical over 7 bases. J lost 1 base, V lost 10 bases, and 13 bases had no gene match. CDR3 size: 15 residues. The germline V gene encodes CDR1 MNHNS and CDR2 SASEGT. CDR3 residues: CATTLKWDRSYEQYF. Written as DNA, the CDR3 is TGTGCCACTACTTTGAAATGGGACAGATCCTACGAGCAGTACTTC.

The chain's CDR3 is CASSPPDTGGQYF. For the CDR3, the DNA is TGTGCCAGCTCACCACCGGACACAGGCGGGCAGTACTTC. The rearrangement links TRBV18 to TRBJ2-7; TRBD1 might be the D (5 bases). This CDR3 contains 13 residues. CDR1 is KGHSH and CDR2 is LQKENI in the germline V gene. V was cut by 0 bases and J by 9 bases, with 12 bases left in between.

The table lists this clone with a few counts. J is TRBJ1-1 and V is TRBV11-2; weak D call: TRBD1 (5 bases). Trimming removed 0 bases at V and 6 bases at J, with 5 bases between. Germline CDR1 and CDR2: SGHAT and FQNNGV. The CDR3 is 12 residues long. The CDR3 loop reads CASSLDRAEAFF. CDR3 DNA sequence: TGTGCCAGCAGCTTAGACAGGGCTGAAGCTTTCTTT.

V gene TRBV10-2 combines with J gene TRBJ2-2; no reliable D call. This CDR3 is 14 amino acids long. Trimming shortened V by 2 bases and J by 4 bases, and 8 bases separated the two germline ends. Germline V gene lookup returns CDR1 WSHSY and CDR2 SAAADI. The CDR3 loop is CASSEPGVTGELFF. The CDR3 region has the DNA TGCGCCAGCAGTGAGCCCGGAGTCACCGGGGAGCTGTTTTTT.

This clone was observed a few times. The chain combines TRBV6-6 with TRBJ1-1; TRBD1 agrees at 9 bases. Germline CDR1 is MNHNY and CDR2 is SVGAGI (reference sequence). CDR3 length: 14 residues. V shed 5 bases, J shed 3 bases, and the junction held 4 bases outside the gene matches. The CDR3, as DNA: TGTGCCAGCAGTCCCCGGGACAGGGACACTGAAGCTTTCTTT. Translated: CASSPRDRDTEAFF.

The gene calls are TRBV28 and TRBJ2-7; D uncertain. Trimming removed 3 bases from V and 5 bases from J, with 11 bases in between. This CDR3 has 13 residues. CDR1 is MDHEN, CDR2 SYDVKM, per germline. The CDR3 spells CASSLSGLHEQYF. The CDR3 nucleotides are TGTGCCAGCAGTTTGTCAGGTCTCCACGAGCAGTACTTC.

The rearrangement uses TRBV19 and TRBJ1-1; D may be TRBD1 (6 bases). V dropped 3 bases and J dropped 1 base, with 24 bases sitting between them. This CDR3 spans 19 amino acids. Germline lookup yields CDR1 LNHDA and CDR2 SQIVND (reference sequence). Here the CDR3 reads CASSITNRAARNPNTEAFF. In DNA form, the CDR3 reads TGTGCCAGTAGTATTACGAACAGGGCCGCCCGCAACCCGAACACTGAAGCTTTCTTT.

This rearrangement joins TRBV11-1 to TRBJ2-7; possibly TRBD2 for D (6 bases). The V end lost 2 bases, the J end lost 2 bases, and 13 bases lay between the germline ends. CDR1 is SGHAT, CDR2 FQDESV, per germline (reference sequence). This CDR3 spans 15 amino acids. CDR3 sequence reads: CASSLSLADAYEQYF. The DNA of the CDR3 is TGTGCCAGCAGCTTATCACTAGCAGACGCCTACGAGCAGTACTTC. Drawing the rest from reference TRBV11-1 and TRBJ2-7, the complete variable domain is EAEVAQSPRYKITEKSQAVAFWCDPISGHATLYWYRQILGQGPELLVQFQDESVVDDSQLPKDRFSAERLKGVDSTLKIQPAELGDSAMYLCASSLSLADAYEQYFGPGTRLTVT.

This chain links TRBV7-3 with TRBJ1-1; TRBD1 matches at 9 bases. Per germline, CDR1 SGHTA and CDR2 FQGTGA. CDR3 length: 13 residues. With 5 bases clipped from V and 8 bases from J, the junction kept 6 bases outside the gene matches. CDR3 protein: CASSRGTGSEAFF. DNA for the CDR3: TGTGCCAGCAGCCGAGGGACAGGGTCGGAAGCTTTCTTT.

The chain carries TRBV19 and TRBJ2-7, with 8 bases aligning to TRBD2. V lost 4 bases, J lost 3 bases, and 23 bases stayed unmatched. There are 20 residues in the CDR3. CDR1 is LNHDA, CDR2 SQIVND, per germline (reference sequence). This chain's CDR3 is CASSTSDASSGTTASYEQYF. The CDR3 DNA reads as TGTGCCAGTAGTACTTCCGATGCGAGTAGCGGGACGACAGCGAGCTACGAGCAGTACTTC.

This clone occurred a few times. The CDR3 region is CASSYYADTQYF. The CDR3 coding sequence is TGTGCCAGCAGTTATTACGCAGATACGCAGTATTTT. The chain joins TRBV6-6 to TRBJ2-3; D call uncertain. The CDR3 has 12 amino acids. Per germline, CDR1 MNHNY and CDR2 SVGAGI (reference sequence). V lost 3 bases and J lost 4, with 5 bases in between.

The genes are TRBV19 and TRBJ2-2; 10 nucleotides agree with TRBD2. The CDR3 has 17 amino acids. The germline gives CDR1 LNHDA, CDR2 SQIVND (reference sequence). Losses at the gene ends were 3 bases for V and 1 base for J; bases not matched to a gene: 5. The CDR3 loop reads CASSIFRTSGNTGELFF. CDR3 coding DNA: TGTGCCAGTAGTATTTTTCGGACTAGCGGGAACACCGGGGAGCTGTTTTTT.

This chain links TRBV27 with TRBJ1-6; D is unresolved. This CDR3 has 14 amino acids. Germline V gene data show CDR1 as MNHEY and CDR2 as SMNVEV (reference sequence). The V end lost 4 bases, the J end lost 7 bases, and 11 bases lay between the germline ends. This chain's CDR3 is CASSSLLNNSPLHF. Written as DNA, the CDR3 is TGTGCCAGCAGTTCCCTCCTGAACAATTCACCCCTCCACTTT.

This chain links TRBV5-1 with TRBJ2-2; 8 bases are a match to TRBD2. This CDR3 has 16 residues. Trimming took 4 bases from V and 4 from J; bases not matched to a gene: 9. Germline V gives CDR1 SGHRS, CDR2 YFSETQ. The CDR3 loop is CASSPGGAWGTGELFF. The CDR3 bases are TGCGCCAGCAGCCCCGGGGGGGCTTGGGGCACCGGGGAGCTGTTTTTT.

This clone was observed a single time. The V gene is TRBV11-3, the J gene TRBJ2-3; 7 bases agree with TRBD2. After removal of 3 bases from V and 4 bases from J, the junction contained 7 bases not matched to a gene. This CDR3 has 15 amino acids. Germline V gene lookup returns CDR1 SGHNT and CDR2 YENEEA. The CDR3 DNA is TGTGCCAGCAGCTTTGGCGGGAGTAAGGCAGATACGCAGTATTTT. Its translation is CASSFGGSKADTQYF.